The next 9 T cell receptor beta chains were all read from a single sample in a study of human T cells and chemical hapten exposure. The time point here: patch test 2, 6 weeks after DPC sensitization. Treatment defined: therapeutic diphenylcyclopropenone sensitization with weekly scalp DPC. Each CDR3 protein gets one entry after TCRdb re-called the RACE reads with MiXCR. The sample shows about 400,000 distinct CDR3 sequences, about 6% of them seen only once. This specimen consisted of whole blood, obtained in connection with sensitization to the hapten diphenylcyclopropenone (DPC). Receptors originate from a woman aged 18-29 years with alopecia areata. Some clones in this sample may be carry-over from other donors' samples.

The sample holds many counts of this clonotype. The chain uses TRBV5-4 and TRBJ1-1; 10 positions agree with TRBD1. The CDR3 length is 17 residues. Losses at the gene ends were 4 bases for V and 0 bases for J; bases not matched to a gene: 9. In germline, CDR1 is SGHNT, CDR2 YYREEE (reference sequence). The CDR3 reads CASSLPGQGIMNTEAFF. CDR3 bases: TGTGCCAGCAGCCTACCGGGACAGGGGATTATGAACACTGAAGCTTTCTTT.

The chain is built from TRBV6-5 and TRBJ1-6; D is ambiguous. From germline, CDR1 is MNHEY and CDR2 SVGAGI. The CDR3 covers 16 residues. Deletions cut 5 bases from V and 0 bases from J, with 11 bases between. The CDR3 spells CASSRFQSSYNSPLHF. The DNA for the CDR3 is TGTGCCAGCAGTCGATTCCAGAGCTCCTATAATTCACCCCTCCACTTT.

The J gene is TRBJ1-4, the V gene TRBV6-1, with 9 bases matching TRBD1. The CDR3 loop spans 14 amino acids. The trim removed 10 bases at V and 7 bases at J, leaving 10 bases unmatched. The germline CDR1 and CDR2 sequences are MNHNS and SASEGT. CDR3: CATSDRGWSEKLFF. The CDR3, as DNA: TGTGCCACCTCGGACAGGGGTTGGAGTGAAAAACTGTTTTTT.

This chain connects TRBV28 to TRBJ2-7, with a weak D call TRBD2 (5 bases). Trimming left V 4 bases short and J 9 bases short, with 13 bases between. Germline CDR1 reads MDHEN; CDR2 reads SYDVKM. This CDR3 has 12 residues. The CDR3 is CASSSPPAGQYF. CDR3 sequence (DNA): TGTGCCAGCAGTTCACCTCCGGCGGGGCAGTACTTC.

This clonotype was detected a few times. The J gene is TRBJ1-1, the V gene TRBV11-2; perhaps TRBD1 as D (6 bases). V was cut by 2 bases and J by 5 bases, with 12 bases left in between. This CDR3 has 14 residues. CDR1 is SGHAT, CDR2 FQNNGV, per germline. The CDR3 coding sequence is TGTGCCAGCAGCTTATCCCAGGGGTGGACTGAAGCTTTCTTT. Amino acid sequence: CASSLSQGWTEAFF.

V usage is TRBV7-9 and J usage is TRBJ1-1; D may be TRBD1 (5 bases). Germline values: CDR1 SEHNR, CDR2 FQNEAQ (reference sequence). V was pared by 7 bases and J by 3 bases, with 12 bases between. The CDR3 extends over 13 amino acids. The DNA of the CDR3 is TGTGCCAGCAAGGTCAGGGCTGACACTGAAGCTTTCTTT. It translates to CASKVRADTEAFF. The full variable domain, rest sourced from reference TRBV7-9 and TRBJ1-1, is DTGVSQNPRHKITKRGQNVTFRCDPISEHNRLYWYRQTLGQGPEFLTYFQNEAQLEKSRLLSDRFSAERPKGSFSTLEIQRTEQGDSAMYLCASKVRADTEAFFGQGTRLTVV.

This chain connects TRBV7-2 to TRBJ2-2; D unclear. CDR1 SGHTA and CDR2 FQGNSA come from the germline V gene. This CDR3 contains 16 residues. V gave up 2 bases and J gave up 2 bases, with 12 bases separating them. CDR3: CASSLTAFRNTGELFF. The CDR3, as DNA: TGTGCCAGCAGCTTAACTGCGTTTAGAAACACCGGGGAGCTGTTTTTT.

A few counts support this clonotype. The rearrangement links TRBV6-4 to TRBJ2-6; D uncertain. CDR1 is MRHNA and CDR2 is SNTAGT in the germline V gene. The CDR3 contains 15 residues. Trimming cost V 0 bases and J 0 bases, with 3 bases left between them. CDR3 nucleotides: TGTGCCAGCAGTGACTCGCACTCTGGGGCCAACGTCCTGACTTTC. Protein sequence: CASSDSHSGANVLTF.

The chain has TRBV5-1 and TRBJ2-3; 7 positions match TRBD1. The CDR3 covers 18 residues. The V gene's germline CDR1 is SGHRS and CDR2 YFSETQ. J gave up 0 bases and V 1 base, and 11 bases lay outside the gene matches. CDR3 coding DNA: TGCGCCAGCAGCTTGCTGGGACAGAAGGCCTTTAGCACAGATACGCAGTATTTT. Residues: CASSLLGQKAFSTDTQYF.